This TCR beta chain was sequenced for a study of vaccination and CD4 T cells after COVID-19. Across the study: Researchers treated control cultures with a CEFX pool, an HIV-1 Nef pool, or no peptide.

Documented treatment: roughly 10-day PBMC culture with coronavirus spike peptide pools or control peptides (ViraFEST assay). V lost 8 bases and J lost 4, with 14 bases in between. Germline CDR1 reads MDHEN; CDR2 reads SYDVKM. The CDR3 totals 13 residues. This clonotype has more than one count but fewer than ten. Its matching antigen is unknown. Cultured CD4+ T cell DNA was sequenced using the Oncomine TCR Beta short-read assay. One entry per CDR3 protein, called by TCRdb with MiXCR from the PCR reads. The sample has 13,000 or so distinct CDR3 sequences; roughly 53% are singletons. The chain employs TRBV28 and TRBJ2-5; perhaps TRBD2 as D (5 bases). The receptor was derived from a human donor who had recovered from COVID-19. Material: CD4+ T cells from blood, cultured in vitro. CDR3 sequence reads: CASLEAVRETQYF. The CDR3 coding sequence is TGTGCCAGCTTGGAAGCGGTCCGAGAGACCCAGTACTTC. The complete variable domain, with remaining parts taken from reference TRBV28 and TRBJ2-5, reads DVKVTQSSRYLVKRTGEKVFLECVQDMDHENMFWYRQDPGLGLRLIYFSYDVKMKEKGDIPEGYSVSREKKERFSLILESASTNQTSMYLCASLEAVRETQYFGPGTRLLVL.